Only a few counts were recorded for the clone carrying this TCR delta chain. This DNA's translation differs at residue 8 from TCRdb's protein, which comes from a much larger clone; a read error is likely, and the protein shown is translated from the DNA. CDR1 is GEAIGNYY and CDR2 is EKD in the germline V gene. The germline V and J ends were trimmed by 3 bases and 3 bases, with 19 bases remaining between them. CDR3 length equals 16 residues. The sample originates from a study of gamma-delta T cells after stem cell transplantation. TCRdb reprocessed the RT-PCR reads through CATT. In the table there are about 1,500 delta-chain clones, over 2% of which are singletons.

V is TRDV2 and J is TRDJ1, with no clear D. The material sequenced was gamma-delta T cells. This clonotype was obtained from a human donor. It is not recorded whose cells these are; they may come from a transplant donor. The chain's CDR3 is CACDSVGPPFADKLIF. CDR3 DNA: TGTGCCTGTGACTCGGTTGGGCCTCCCTTTGCCGATAAACTCATCTTT.